This T cell receptor (beta chain) appears in the sequencing data of a study of cytomegalovirus exposure and HLA in healthy donors. Germline CDR1 is SNHLY and CDR2 is FYNNEI. The CDR3 is made up of 15 amino acids. V was pared by 6 bases and J by 0 bases, with 11 bases between. As to this clone: Its antigen is unidentified.

Study results and limitations: Using the classifier, cytomegalovirus status was reportedly diagnosed with high specificity and sensitivity. The study recorded around 160 TCR beta chains that were cytomegalovirus-associated. Within the approximately 130 validation repertoires, first-cohort TCR clusters tended to co-occur, according to a later analysis.

Clones were sequenced by immunoSEQ multiplex PCR, and TCRdb holds only the in-frame ones, with some missing. The sample yields some 110,000 clones, around 85% seen once. The donors were in the approximately 120-subject validation cohort; that cohort was separate from the roughly 700-subject first cohort. The TCR sequence derives from a man aged 18 to 29 in good health and CMV-seropositive. The V call is TRBV2, the J call TRBJ1-4, with a weak D call TRBD1 (6 bases). Sequencing used PBMCs. Here the CDR3 reads CASRAYRATNEKLFF. The CDR3 DNA sequence: TGTGCCAGCAGGGCTTACAGGGCAACTAATGAAAAACTGTTTTTT.